Described below is a single TCR beta chain sequence and its context. This sample stems from a study of control samples from healthy donors and cancer patients. Profiled with immunoSEQ multiplex PCR; TCRdb holds only in-frame clones, not every one. This table has about 61,000 clones, 90% appearing once. From germline, CDR1 is LNHDA and CDR2 SQIVND (reference sequence). With 7 bases clipped from V and 6 bases from J, the junction kept 9 bases outside the gene matches. The CDR3 loop spans 15 amino acids. This sequence joins TRBV19 and TRBJ1-6; 7 bases align to TRBD1. Sequencing was performed on PBMCs. The source of this sequence is a man aged 60 to 75 with colorectal cancer. The CDR3 region is CASNSRGTVNSPLHF. The CDR3 region has the DNA TGTGCCAGTAACTCTAGGGGGACAGTTAATTCACCCCTCCACTTT. Filled out from reference TRBV19 and TRBJ1-6, the complete variable domain reads DGGITQSPKYLFRKEGQNVTLSCEQNLNHDAMYWYRQDPGQGLRLIYYSQIVNDFQKGDIAEGYSVSREKKESFPLTVTSAQKNPTAFYLCASNSRGTVNSPLHFGNGTRLTVT.